The entry below describes one T cell receptor beta chain. The antigen is not known. Some clones are missing from TCRdb's copy, which holds only in-frame ones; the method was immunoSEQ multiplex PCR. The sample records about 360,000 clones, roughly 89% being singletons. This sample is drawn from a study of cytomegalovirus exposure and HLA in healthy donors. V lost 3 bases, J lost 0 bases, and 13 bases lay in between. The length of the CDR3 is 16 residues. Germline values: CDR1 MNHEY, CDR2 SMNVEV (reference sequence). Study-wide findings and caveats: Among TCR beta chains, those listed as cytomegalovirus-associated numbered 164. Reports indicated that the classifier achieved high specificity and sensitivity in diagnosing cytomegalovirus status.

J is TRBJ2-3 and V is TRBV27; D might be TRBD2 (6 bases). This receptor was taken from a woman in her late teens or twenties in good health and CMV-seronegative. Specimen: PBMCs. CDR3 nucleotide sequence: TGTGCCAGCAGTTTCCAACTAGCCCAGAGCACAGATACGCAGTATTTT. It specifies CASSFQLAQSTDTQYF.